Listed here are 23 T cell receptor beta chains from one sample, sequenced in a study of spatial heterogeneity in lung cancer. Time point specified: sample taken at primary tumor resection. TCRdb used MiXCR to reprocess the 5' RACE reads, holding one entry per CDR3 protein. This repertoire shows about 22,000 distinct CDR3 sequences, about 5.6% found once; its top ten account for less than 35%. The material was PBMCs, obtained at surgery. These receptors all come from a male donor with early-stage non-small cell lung cancer.

This clonotype was counted many times. V usage is TRBV4-3 and J usage is TRBJ2-7, with TRBD1 identical over 8 bases. In germline, CDR1 is LGHNA, CDR2 YSLEER. The junction had 7 bases not matched to a gene; V was cut back by 4 bases and J by 5 bases. The CDR3 runs to 14 residues. The CDR3 loop is CASSRAGGADEQYF. The CDR3 DNA sequence: TGCGCCAGCAGCCGTGCAGGGGGCGCGGACGAGCAGTACTTC.

The table lists this clonotype with many counts. The chain employs TRBV19 and TRBJ2-2; 9 bases align to TRBD1. Trimming cost V 1 base and J 5 bases; bases outside gene matches: 5. The CDR3 has 16 amino acids. The germline V gene has CDR1 LNHDA and CDR2 SQIVND (reference sequence). The CDR3: CASSIAGQGMTGELFF. The CDR3 DNA follows: TGTGCCAGTAGTATAGCCGGACAGGGGATGACCGGGGAGCTGTTTTTT. Full variable domain (rest looked up from reference TRBV19 and TRBJ2-2): DGGITQSPKYLFRKEGQNVTLSCEQNLNHDAMYWYRQDPGQGLRLIYYSQIVNDFQKGDIAEGYSVSREKKESFPLTVTSAQKNPTAFYLCASSIAGQGMTGELFFGEGSRLTVL.

The chain joins TRBV20-1 to TRBJ1-6; 7 positions agree with TRBD1. V shed 3 bases, J shed 3 bases, and the junction held 8 bases outside the gene matches. This CDR3 contains 16 residues. Germline CDR1 is DFQATT and CDR2 is SNEGSKA (reference sequence). CDR3 protein: CSARPPGQSYNSPLHF. In DNA form, the CDR3 reads TGCAGTGCTAGGCCCCCGGGACAGAGCTATAATTCACCCCTCCACTTT.

This clonotype was observed at least ten times. This sequence joins TRBV20-1 and TRBJ2-7; D gene unclear. The CDR3 spans 14 residues. Germline values: CDR1 DFQATT, CDR2 SNEGSKA (reference sequence). CDR3 loop: CACLKPVGSYEQYF. For the CDR3, the DNA is TGCGCCTGCCTAAAACCGGTAGGCTCCTACGAGCAGTACTTC.

In this sample, this clonotype turned up many times. This chain connects TRBV29-1 to TRBJ2-3; TRBD2 aligns across 9 bases. The CDR3 sequence is 16 residues long. Per germline, CDR1 SQVTM and CDR2 ANQGSEA. J lost 1 base, V lost 6 bases, and 11 bases had no gene match. The CDR3 protein is CSVVAGVSSGTDTQYF. Written as DNA, the CDR3 is TGCAGCGTGGTAGCGGGAGTCTCTTCTGGCACAGATACGCAGTATTTT.

This clonotype was seen ten or more times. J is TRBJ2-6 and V is TRBV27; D is undetermined. V was pared by 7 bases and J by 1 base, with 11 bases between. Germline V gene lookup returns CDR1 MNHEY and CDR2 SMNVEV (reference sequence). The CDR3 totals 15 residues. Written as DNA, the CDR3 is TGTGCCAGCACCCAGCTTAGGTCTGGGGCCAACGTCCTGACTTTC. It codes for CASTQLRSGANVLTF.

This clonotype was recorded many times. In DNA, the CDR3 is TGCGCCAGCAGCCAGAGGGATCGAGATACGCAGTATTTT. Its protein is CASSQRDRDTQYF. This chain links TRBV4-1 with TRBJ2-3; D is perhaps TRBD2 (5 bases). Germline V CDR1 and CDR2: MGHRA, YSYEKL. The CDR3 extends over 13 amino acids. V was cut by 3 bases and J by 5 bases, with 9 bases left in between.

Many counts were recorded for this clonotype. The rearrangement joins TRBV19 to TRBJ2-1, with D possibly TRBD2 on 6 matching bases. CDR3 size: 15 residues. CDR1 and CDR2 from the germline V gene are LNHDA and SQIVND (reference sequence). Trimming left V 7 bases short and J 6 bases short, with 19 bases between. The CDR3 loop is CASTIRTSGFNEQFF. In DNA, the CDR3 is TGTGCCAGTACCATCCGGACGAGCGGGTTCAATGAGCAGTTCTTC.

This clonotype was observed many times. The chain recombines TRBV15 with TRBJ2-5; 7 positions agree with TRBD2. From germline, CDR1 is LNHNV and CDR2 YYDKDF (reference sequence). V shed 1 base and J 7 bases; nucleotides not matched to a gene: 9. The CDR3 totals 15 residues. The CDR3 loop reads CATSRGGGLQRTQYF. In nucleotides, the CDR3 is TGTGCCACCAGCAGAGGGGGGGGACTTCAGAGGACCCAGTACTTC.

This clonotype has ten or more counts. The chain has TRBV27 and TRBJ2-2, with unresolved D. V shed 5 bases and J shed 6 bases, with 10 bases lying between them. The CDR3 is made up of 13 amino acids. Germline V gene lookup returns CDR1 MNHEY and CDR2 SMNVEV (reference sequence). CDR3 DNA: TGTGCCAGCAGTCCCCCGGGCGCCGGGGAGCTGTTTTTT. Translation gives CASSPPGAGELFF.

This clonotype showed up many times. DNA of the CDR3: TGTGCCAGCAGCTTGGTGCGGCTGCGGGGTTCACCCCTCCACTTT. Its translation is CASSLVRLRGSPLHF. This chain uses TRBV7-2 with TRBJ1-6; D unclear. From germline, CDR1 is SGHTA and CDR2 FQGNSA. The CDR3 length is 15 residues. V lost 3 bases and J lost 9, with 15 bases in between.

This clonotype has a count of ten or more. The chain links TRBV24-1 to TRBJ2-3; 9 bases fit TRBD2. This CDR3 has 18 amino acids. The ends lost 6 bases at V and 2 bases at J; junction bases unmatched: 14. Germline V CDR1 and CDR2: KGHDR, SFDVKD. The CDR3 spells CATSHPAISGGYTDTQYF. DNA for the CDR3: TGTGCCACCAGTCACCCCGCGATCAGCGGGGGGTACACAGATACGCAGTATTTT.

This clonotype was counted at least ten times. This chain connects TRBV29-1 to TRBJ1-4; no definite D call. The CDR3 is 13 residues long. Trimming pared 2 bases from V and 8 bases from J, leaving 12 bases between. From germline, CDR1 is SQVTM and CDR2 ANQGSEA. The CDR3 region is CSVEIQLNEKLFF. The CDR3 nucleotides are TGCAGCGTTGAAATACAGCTAAACGAAAAACTGTTTTTT.

This clonotype was counted only a few times. The rearrangement uses TRBV6-5 and TRBJ2-1; D is uncertain. The germline V and J ends were trimmed by 10 bases and 4 bases, with 14 bases remaining between them. The CDR3 is made up of 13 amino acids. Germline loops: CDR1 MNHEY, CDR2 SVGAGI. CDR3 sequence reads: CATETAPYNEQFF. The CDR3 nucleotides read TGTGCCACCGAGACCGCACCGTACAATGAGCAGTTCTTC.

This clonotype was counted at least ten times. The chain has TRBV6-5 and TRBJ2-1; 7 positions match TRBD2. Losses at the gene ends were 0 bases for V and 4 bases for J; bases not matched to a gene: 6. The length of the CDR3 is 16 residues. Germline V gives CDR1 MNHEY, CDR2 SVGAGI. CDR3 DNA: TGTGCCAGCAGTTACTCGGCGGGAGTTCCGTACAATGAGCAGTTCTTC. This translates into CASSYSAGVPYNEQFF.

This clonotype was seen ten or more times. The chain carries TRBV9 and TRBJ1-6; TRBD1 aligns across 11 bases. CDR1 SGDLS and CDR2 YYNGEE come from the germline V gene. Unmatched junction bases numbered 5, after V lost 3 bases and J lost 9 bases. The CDR3 has 15 amino acids. Here the CDR3 DNA reads TGTGCCAGCAGCGGTCGGGACAGGGGGAGTTCACCCCTCCACTTT. Its protein product is CASSGRDRGSSPLHF.

This clonotype was counted at least ten times. The gene calls are TRBV28 and TRBJ2-1; 14 bases map to TRBD2. This CDR3 contains 16 residues. J lost 9 bases, V lost 5 bases, and 9 bases had no gene match. Germline V lookup: CDR1 MDHEN, CDR2 SYDVKM. The CDR3, as DNA: TGTGCCAGCAGTCTGCCACCGGGACTAGCGGGGGTTGAGCAGTTCTTC. Residues: CASSLPPGLAGVEQFF.

The sample holds many counts of this clonotype. This chain joins TRBV9 and TRBJ2-2, with unresolved D. Trimming removed 3 bases from V and 6 bases from J, with 15 bases in between. CDR1 and CDR2 from the germline V gene are SGDLS and YYNGEE. This CDR3 contains 15 residues. The CDR3 DNA is TGTGCCAGCAGCGGCACAGTCGGCCTCCCCGGGGAGCTGTTTTTT. Translation: CASSGTVGLPGELFF. Supplemented by reference TRBV9 and TRBJ2-2, the full variable domain reads DSGVTQTPKHLITATGQRVTLRCSPRSGDLSVYWYQQSLDQGLQFLIQYYNGEERAKGNILERFSAQQFPDLHSELNLSSLELGDSALYFCASSGTVGLPGELFFGEGSRLTVL.

This clonotype appeared many times. V gene TRBV7-2 combines with J gene TRBJ2-1, with 7 positions matching TRBD2. The junction had 2 bases not matched to a gene; V was cut back by 5 bases and J by 10 bases. There are 11 residues in the CDR3. The germline V gene encodes CDR1 SGHTA and CDR2 FQGNSA. The CDR3: CASSRAGEQFF. CDR3 bases: TGTGCCAGCAGCCGAGCGGGGGAGCAGTTCTTC. The variable domain in full, with the rest retrieved from reference TRBV7-2 and TRBJ2-1, is GAGVSQSPSNKVTEKGKDVELRCDPISGHTALYWYRQSLGQGLEFLIYFQGNSAPDKSGLPSDRFSAERTGGSVSTLTIQRTQQEDSAVYLCASSRAGEQFFGPGTRLTVL.

This clonotype was observed a single time. The chain has TRBV24-1 and TRBJ1-2, with TRBD1 identical over 8 bases. Germline V gives CDR1 KGHDR, CDR2 SFDVKD. The V and J ends lost 1 base and 6 bases, in that order; junction bases with no gene match: 3. The CDR3 length is 14 residues. The DNA for the CDR3 is TGTGCCACCAGTGATTTCGGACAGGGAAATGGCTACACCTTC. The encoded protein is CATSDFGQGNGYTF.

This clonotype was observed many times. The chain recombines TRBV11-2 with TRBJ2-1, with 7 bases lining up with TRBD1. Per the germline V gene, CDR1 is SGHAT and CDR2 is FQNNGV. This CDR3 comprises 14 residues. The ends lost 7 bases at V and 10 bases at J; junction bases unmatched: 13. The CDR3 sequence is CASTPWTGNREQFF. The CDR3 nucleotides are TGTGCCAGCACTCCCTGGACAGGAAACAGGGAGCAGTTCTTC.

This clonotype was recorded many times. The J gene is TRBJ2-6, the V gene TRBV18, with a tentative D call TRBD1 (6 bases). CDR1 is KGHSH and CDR2 is LQKENI in the germline V gene. The CDR3 loop spans 16 amino acids. The ends were cut back, 3 bases at V and 4 bases at J, with 13 bases in the middle. CDR3 in amino acids: CASSPAGVRGANVLTF. Written as DNA, the CDR3 is TGTGCCAGCTCACCGGCAGGGGTGCGCGGGGCCAACGTCCTGACTTTC. Full variable domain (outside the CDR3, taken from reference TRBV18 and TRBJ2-6): NAGVMQNPRHLVRRRGQEARLRCSPMKGHSHVYWYRQLPEEGLKFMVYLQKENIIDESGMPKERFSAEFPKEGPSILRIQQVVRGDSAAYFCASSPAGVRGANVLTFGAGSRLTVL.

This clonotype was seen at least ten times. The CDR3 DNA sequence: TGTGCCAGCAGTTTACGAAGGCTAGCTTGGAACACCGGGGAGCTGTTTTTT. Protein product: CASSLRRLAWNTGELFF. The chain recombines TRBV28 with TRBJ2-2; a possible D gene is TRBD2 (5 bases). The germline V and J ends were trimmed by 2 bases and 1 base, with 14 bases remaining between them. CDR3 size: 17 residues. Germline V gene sequence: CDR1 MDHEN, CDR2 SYDVKM.